This T cell receptor (beta chain) appears in the sequencing data of a study of Ad26.COV2.S vaccination and SARS-CoV-2 variants. CDR3 length: 15 residues. Germline V gene lookup returns CDR1 SGHRS and CDR2 YFSETQ. Trimming took 6 bases from V and 1 from J, leaving 11 bases between them. Measured with immunoSEQ multiplex PCR; TCRdb has only the in-frame clones, and not every one. This sample has about 350,000 clones, with roughly nine tenths found just once. This TCR was recovered from a human donor who had recovered from COVID-19. V and J are TRBV5-1 and TRBJ2-6; possibly TRBD2 for D (6 bases). The sequences come from peripheral blood, collected after recovery from COVID-19. The CDR3 bases are TGCGCCAGCACCGTCGGACTATCTGGGGCCAACGTCCTGACTTTC. Its protein product is CASTVGLSGANVLTF.